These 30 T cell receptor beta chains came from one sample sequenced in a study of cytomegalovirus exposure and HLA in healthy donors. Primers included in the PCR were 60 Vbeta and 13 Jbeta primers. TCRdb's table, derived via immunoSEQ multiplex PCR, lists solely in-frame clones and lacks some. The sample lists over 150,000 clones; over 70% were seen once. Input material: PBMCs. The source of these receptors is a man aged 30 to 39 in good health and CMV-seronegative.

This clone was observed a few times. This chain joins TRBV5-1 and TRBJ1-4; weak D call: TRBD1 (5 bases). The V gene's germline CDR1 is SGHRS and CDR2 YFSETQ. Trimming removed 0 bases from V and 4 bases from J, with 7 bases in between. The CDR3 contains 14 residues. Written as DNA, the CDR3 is TGCGCCAGCAGCTTGGGGGACTTTAATGAAAAACTGTTTTTT. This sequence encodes CASSLGDFNEKLFF.

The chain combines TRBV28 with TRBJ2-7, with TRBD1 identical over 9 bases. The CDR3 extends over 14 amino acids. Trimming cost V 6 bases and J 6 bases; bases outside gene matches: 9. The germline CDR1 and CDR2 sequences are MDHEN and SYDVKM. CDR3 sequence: CASRNSGQGSEQYF. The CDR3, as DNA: TGTGCCAGCAGAAATTCGGGACAGGGCAGCGAGCAGTACTTC.

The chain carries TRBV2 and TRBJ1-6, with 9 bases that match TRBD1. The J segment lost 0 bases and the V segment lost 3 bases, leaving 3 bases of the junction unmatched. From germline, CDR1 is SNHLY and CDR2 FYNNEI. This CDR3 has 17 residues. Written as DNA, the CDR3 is TGTGCCAGCAGTGAGGAGGGACAGGGCTCCTATAATTCACCCCTCCACTTT. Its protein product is CASSEEGQGSYNSPLHF.

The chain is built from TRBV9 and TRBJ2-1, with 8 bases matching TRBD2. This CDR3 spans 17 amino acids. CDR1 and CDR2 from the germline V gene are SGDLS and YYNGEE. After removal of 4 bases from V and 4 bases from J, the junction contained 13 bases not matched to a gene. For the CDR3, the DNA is TGTGCCAGCAGCTCGAGCGGGGGAACGGGGTCTTACAATGAGCAGTTCTTC. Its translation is CASSSSGGTGSYNEQFF.

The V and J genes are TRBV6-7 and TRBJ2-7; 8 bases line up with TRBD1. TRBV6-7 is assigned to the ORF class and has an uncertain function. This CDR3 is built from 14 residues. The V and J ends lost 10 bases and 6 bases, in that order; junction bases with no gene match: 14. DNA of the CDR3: TGTGCCACCGAGAGTGACAGGGGACTTATCGAGCAGTACTTC. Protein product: CATESDRGLIEQYF.

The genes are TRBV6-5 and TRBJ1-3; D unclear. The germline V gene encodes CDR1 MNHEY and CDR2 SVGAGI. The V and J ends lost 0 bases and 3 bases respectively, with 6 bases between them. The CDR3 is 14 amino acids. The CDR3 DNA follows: TGTGCCAGCAGTTACTCGGCAGGTGGAAACACCATATATTTT. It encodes CASSYSAGGNTIYF.

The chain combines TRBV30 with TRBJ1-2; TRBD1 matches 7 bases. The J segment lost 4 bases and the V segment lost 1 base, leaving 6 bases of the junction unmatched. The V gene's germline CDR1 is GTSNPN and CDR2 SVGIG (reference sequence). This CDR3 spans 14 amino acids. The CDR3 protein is CAWSDQDRPYGYTF. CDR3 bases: TGTGCCTGGAGTGATCAGGACAGGCCCTATGGCTACACCTTC. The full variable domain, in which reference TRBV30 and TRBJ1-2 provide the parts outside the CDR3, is SQTIHQWPATLVQPVGSPLSLECTVEGTSNPNLYWYRQAAGRGLQLLFYSVGIGQISSEVPQNLSASRPQDRQFILSSKKLLLSDSGFYLCAWSDQDRPYGYTFGSGTRLTVV.

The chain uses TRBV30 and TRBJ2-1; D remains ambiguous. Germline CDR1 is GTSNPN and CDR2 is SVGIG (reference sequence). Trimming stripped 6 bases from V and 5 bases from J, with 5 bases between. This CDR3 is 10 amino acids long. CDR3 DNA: TGTGCCTGTGCGGACAATGAGCAGTTCTTC. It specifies CACADNEQFF.

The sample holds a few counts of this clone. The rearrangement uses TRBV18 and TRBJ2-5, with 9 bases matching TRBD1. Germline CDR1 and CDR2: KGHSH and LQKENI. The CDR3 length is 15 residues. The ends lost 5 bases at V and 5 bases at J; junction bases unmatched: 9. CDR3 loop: CASSSDRGGGETQYF. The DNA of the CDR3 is TGTGCCAGCTCATCGGACAGGGGCGGAGGGGAGACCCAGTACTTC.

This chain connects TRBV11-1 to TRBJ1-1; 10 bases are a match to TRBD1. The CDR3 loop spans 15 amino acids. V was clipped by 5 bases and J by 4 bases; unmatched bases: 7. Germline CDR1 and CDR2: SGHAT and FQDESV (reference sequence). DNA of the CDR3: TGTGCCAGCAGCCAGGGACAGGGGTGGGGCACTGAAGCTTTCTTT. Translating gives CASSQGQGWGTEAFF.

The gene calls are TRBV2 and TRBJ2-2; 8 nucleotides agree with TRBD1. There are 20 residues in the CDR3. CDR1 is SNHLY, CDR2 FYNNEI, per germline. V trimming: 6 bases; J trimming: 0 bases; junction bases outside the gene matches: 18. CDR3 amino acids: CASSVIEPGQAIANTGELFF. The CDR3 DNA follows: TGTGCCAGCAGCGTGATTGAACCGGGACAGGCTATAGCGAACACCGGGGAGCTGTTTTTT.

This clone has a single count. CDR3 coding DNA: TGTGCCTGGGACGGCGGTGGGCCCCAGCATTTT. Its protein product is CAWDGGGPQHF. The chain is built from TRBV30 and TRBJ1-5; D is uncertain. The V end lost 5 bases, the J end lost 9 bases, and 11 bases lay between the germline ends. CDR1 GTSNPN and CDR2 SVGIG come from the germline V gene (reference sequence). There are 11 residues in the CDR3.

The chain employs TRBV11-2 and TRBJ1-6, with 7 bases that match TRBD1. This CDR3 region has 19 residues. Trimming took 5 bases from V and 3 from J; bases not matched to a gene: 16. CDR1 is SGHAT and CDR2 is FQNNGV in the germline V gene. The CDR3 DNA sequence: TGTGCCAGCAGCGATAGGGAACAGGGGTCAATCTACTATAATTCACCCCTCCACTTT. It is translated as CASSDREQGSIYYNSPLHF.

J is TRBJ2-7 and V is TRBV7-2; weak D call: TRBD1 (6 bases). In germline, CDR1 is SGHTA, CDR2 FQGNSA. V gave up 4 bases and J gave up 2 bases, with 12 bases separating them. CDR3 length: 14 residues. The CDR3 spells CASSYDRSAYEQYF. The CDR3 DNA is TGTGCCAGCAGCTACGACAGGAGTGCCTACGAGCAGTACTTC. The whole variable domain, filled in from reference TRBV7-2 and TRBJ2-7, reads GAGVSQSPSNKVTEKGKDVELRCDPISGHTALYWYRQSLGQGLEFLIYFQGNSAPDKSGLPSDRFSAERTGGSVSTLTIQRTQQEDSAVYLCASSYDRSAYEQYFGPGTRLTVT.

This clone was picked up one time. CDR3 nucleotide sequence: TGCAGCGTTGATGGGGCAGGGGGTCGGGACGAGCAGTACTTC. It codes for CSVDGAGGRDEQYF. The V gene is TRBV29-1, the J gene TRBJ2-7, with 7 bases fitting TRBD1. Looked up from germline, CDR1 is SQVTM and CDR2 is ANQGSEA. The CDR3 length is 14 residues. Germline trimming cut 3 bases from V and 5 bases from J; bases unmatched to any gene: 10.

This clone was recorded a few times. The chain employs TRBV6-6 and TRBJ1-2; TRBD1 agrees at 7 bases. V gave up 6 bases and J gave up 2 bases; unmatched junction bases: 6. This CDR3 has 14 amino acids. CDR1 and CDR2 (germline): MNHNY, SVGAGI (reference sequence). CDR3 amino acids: CASSQGQSNYGYTF. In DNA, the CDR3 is TGTGCCAGCAGCCAGGGACAGTCGAACTATGGCTACACCTTC.

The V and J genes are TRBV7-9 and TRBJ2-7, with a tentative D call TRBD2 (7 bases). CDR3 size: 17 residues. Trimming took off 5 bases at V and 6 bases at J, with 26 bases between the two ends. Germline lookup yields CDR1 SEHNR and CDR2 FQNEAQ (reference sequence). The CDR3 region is CASSPPLAGAMTTEQYF. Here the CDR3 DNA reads TGTGCCAGCAGCCCCCCCCTCGCGGGGGCTATGACTACCGAGCAGTACTTC.

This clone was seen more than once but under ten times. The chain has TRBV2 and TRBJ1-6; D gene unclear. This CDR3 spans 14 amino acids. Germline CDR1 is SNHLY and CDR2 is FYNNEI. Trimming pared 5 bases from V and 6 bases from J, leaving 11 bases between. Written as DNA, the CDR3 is TGTGCCAGCAGTCCAATCGGGGTTAATTCACCCCTCCACTTT. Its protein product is CASSPIGVNSPLHF. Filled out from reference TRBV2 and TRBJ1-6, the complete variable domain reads EPEVTQTPSHQVTQMGQEVILRCVPISNHLYFYWYRQILGQKVEFLVSFYNNEISEKSEIFDDQFSVERPDGSNFTLKIRSTKLEDSAMYFCASSPIGVNSPLHFGNGTRLTVT.

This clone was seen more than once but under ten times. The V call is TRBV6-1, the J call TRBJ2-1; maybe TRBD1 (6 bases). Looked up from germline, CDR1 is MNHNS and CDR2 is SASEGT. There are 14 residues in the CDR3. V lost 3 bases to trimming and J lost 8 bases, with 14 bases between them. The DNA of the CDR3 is TGTGCCAGCAGTGATATTACAGGGCATCATGAGCAGTTCTTC. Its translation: CASSDITGHHEQFF.

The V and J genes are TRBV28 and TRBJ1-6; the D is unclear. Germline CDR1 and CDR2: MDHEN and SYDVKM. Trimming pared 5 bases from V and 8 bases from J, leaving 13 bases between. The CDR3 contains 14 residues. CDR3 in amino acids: CASSLVRYDSPLHF. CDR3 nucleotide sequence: TGTGCCAGCAGTCTCGTGCGATATGATTCACCCCTCCACTTT.

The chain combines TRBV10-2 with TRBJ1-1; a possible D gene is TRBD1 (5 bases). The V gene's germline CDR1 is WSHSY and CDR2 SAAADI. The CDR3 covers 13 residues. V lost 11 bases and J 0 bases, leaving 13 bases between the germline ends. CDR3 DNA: TGCGCCCACAGGCAGGGCCTGAACACTGAAGCTTTCTTT. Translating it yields CAHRQGLNTEAFF.

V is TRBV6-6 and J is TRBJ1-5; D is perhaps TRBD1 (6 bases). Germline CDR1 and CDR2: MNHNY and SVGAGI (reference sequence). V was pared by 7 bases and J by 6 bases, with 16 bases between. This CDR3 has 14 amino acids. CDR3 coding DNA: TGTGCCAGCAATCTACAGGGAAAGGCTCAGCCCCAGCATTTT. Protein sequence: CASNLQGKAQPQHF.

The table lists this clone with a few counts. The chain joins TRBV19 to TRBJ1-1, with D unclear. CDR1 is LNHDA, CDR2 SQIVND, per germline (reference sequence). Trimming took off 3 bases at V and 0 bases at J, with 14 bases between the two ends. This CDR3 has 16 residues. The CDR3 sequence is CASSILAGSLNTEAFF. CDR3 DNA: TGTGCCAGTAGTATTTTGGCAGGTTCCCTGAACACTGAAGCTTTCTTT.

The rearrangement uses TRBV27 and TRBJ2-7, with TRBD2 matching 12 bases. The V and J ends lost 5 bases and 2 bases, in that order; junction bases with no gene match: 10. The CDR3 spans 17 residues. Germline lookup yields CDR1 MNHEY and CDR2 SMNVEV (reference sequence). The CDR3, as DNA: TGTGCCAGCAGTCCTCGGACTAGCGGGAATCCAACCTACGAGCAGTACTTC. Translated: CASSPRTSGNPTYEQYF.

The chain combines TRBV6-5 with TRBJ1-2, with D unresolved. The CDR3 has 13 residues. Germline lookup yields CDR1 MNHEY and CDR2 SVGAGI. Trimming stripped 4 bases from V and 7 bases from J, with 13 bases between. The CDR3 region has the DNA TGTGCCAGCAGTTTCGGACTGACGGGTGGCTACACCTTC. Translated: CASSFGLTGGYTF.

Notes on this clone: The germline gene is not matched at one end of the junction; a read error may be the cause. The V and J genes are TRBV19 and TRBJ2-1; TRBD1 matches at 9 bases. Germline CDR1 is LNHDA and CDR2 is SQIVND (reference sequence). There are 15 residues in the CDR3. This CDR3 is CASSLDRGFTNEQLF. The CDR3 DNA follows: TGTGCCAGTAGTCTCGACAGGGGGTTTACCAATGAGCAGCTCTTC.

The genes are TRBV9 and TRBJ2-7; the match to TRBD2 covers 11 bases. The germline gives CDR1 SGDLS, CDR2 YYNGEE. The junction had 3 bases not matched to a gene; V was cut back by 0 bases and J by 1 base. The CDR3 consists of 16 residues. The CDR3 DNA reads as TGTGCCAGCAGCGTAGGATCTAGCGGGGGGTCCTACGAGCAGTACTTC. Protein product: CASSVGSSGGSYEQYF.

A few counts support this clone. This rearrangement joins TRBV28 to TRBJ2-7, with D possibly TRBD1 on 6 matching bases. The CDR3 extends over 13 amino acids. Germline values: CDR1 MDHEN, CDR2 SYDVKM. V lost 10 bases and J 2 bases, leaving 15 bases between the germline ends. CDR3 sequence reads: CATLRRDTYEQYF. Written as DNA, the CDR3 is TGTGCCACCCTGAGAAGGGACACCTACGAGCAGTACTTC.

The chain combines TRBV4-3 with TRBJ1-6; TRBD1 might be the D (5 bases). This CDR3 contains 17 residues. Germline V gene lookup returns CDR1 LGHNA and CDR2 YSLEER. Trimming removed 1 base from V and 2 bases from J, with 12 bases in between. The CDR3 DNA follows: TGCGCCAGCAGCCAAGCTTTTCGGGGGACCTATAATTCACCCCTCCACTTT. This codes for CASSQAFRGTYNSPLHF.

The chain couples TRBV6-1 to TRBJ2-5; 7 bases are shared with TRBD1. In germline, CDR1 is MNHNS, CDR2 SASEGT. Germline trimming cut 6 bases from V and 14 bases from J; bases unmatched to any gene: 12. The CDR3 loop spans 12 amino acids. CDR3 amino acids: CASSPGGHLEYF. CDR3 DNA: TGTGCCAGCAGCCCAGGGGGACACCTTGAATACTTC.